The 8 T cell receptor beta chains listed next were all sequenced from one sample in a study of cytotoxic CD8 clonotypes in ibrutinib-treated CLL. Generated by immunoSEQ multiplex PCR, the TCRdb table keeps only in-frame clones and is missing some. This sample has about 57,000 clones, with approximately 52% found just once. Sequencing was performed on PBMCs, taken after 24 months of ibrutinib treatment. The source is a human donor with chronic lymphocytic leukemia.

This clone occurred a few times. The V gene is TRBV7-2, the J gene TRBJ2-7; 10 nucleotides match TRBD2. Trimming removed 4 bases from V and 5 bases from J; junction bases left unmatched: 11. This CDR3 comprises 16 residues. The germline V gene has CDR1 SGHTA and CDR2 FQGNSA. In nucleotides, the CDR3 is TGTGCCAGCAGCTCGTTTCCGGGACTAGCGAGCCACGAGCAGTACTTC. Protein product: CASSSFPGLASHEQYF.

The V call is TRBV6-1, the J call TRBJ2-7; D is uncertain. V shed 1 base and J shed 0 bases, with 10 bases lying between them. This CDR3 has 15 residues. Looked up from germline, CDR1 is MNHNS and CDR2 is SASEGT. This CDR3 is CASSEGQAVSYEQYF. The CDR3 DNA is TGTGCCAGCAGTGAAGGGCAGGCCGTCTCCTACGAGCAGTACTTC.

CDR3 nucleotide sequence: TGTGCCAGCAGTGACTCGATCAACACCGGGGAGCTGTTTTTT. Amino acids: CASSDSINTGELFF. The chain employs TRBV6-4 and TRBJ2-2; D unclear. The length of the CDR3 is 14 residues. CDR1 and CDR2 (germline): MRHNA, SNTAGT. The V and J ends lost 0 bases and 2 bases respectively, with 4 bases between them.

Within the sample, this clone is medium-sized. This sequence joins TRBV28 and TRBJ1-5; D gene uncertain. The V end lost 8 bases, the J end lost 2 bases, and 13 bases lay between the germline ends. Looked up from germline, CDR1 is MDHEN and CDR2 is SYDVKM. The CDR3 length is 14 residues. This CDR3 reads CASHSVMGNQPQHF. In nucleotides, the CDR3 is TGTGCCAGCCATAGTGTAATGGGCAATCAGCCCCAGCATTTT.

This chain connects TRBV19 to TRBJ2-5; 8 nucleotides agree with TRBD2. CDR1 and CDR2 from the germline V gene are LNHDA and SQIVND (reference sequence). Germline trimming cut 7 bases from V and 5 bases from J; bases unmatched to any gene: 6. The CDR3 sequence is 13 residues long. The CDR3 loop reads CASKVAGLETQYF. The CDR3 DNA sequence: TGTGCCAGTAAGGTAGCGGGGCTGGAGACCCAGTACTTC.

This clone was seen once. The chain combines TRBV19 with TRBJ2-1; TRBD1 aligns across 12 bases. The CDR3 runs to 15 residues. Germline V gives CDR1 LNHDA, CDR2 SQIVND (reference sequence). Germline trimming cut 6 bases from V and 6 bases from J; bases unmatched to any gene: 6. The CDR3 reads CASRKGQGAGNEQFF. Here the CDR3 DNA reads TGTGCCAGTAGAAAGGGACAGGGGGCAGGCAATGAGCAGTTCTTC.

This chain uses TRBV2 with TRBJ2-7, with TRBD1 identical over 8 bases. Trimming took 6 bases from V and 7 from J; bases not matched to a gene: 8. Germline V gene sequence: CDR1 SNHLY, CDR2 FYNNEI. The CDR3 loop spans 13 amino acids. The DNA of the CDR3 is TGTGCCAGCAGAAGGACAGGGCTAGGAGAGCAGTACGTC. It translates to CASRRTGLGEQYV.

This clone occurred many times. The chain is built from TRBV7-9 and TRBJ1-4; possibly TRBD1 for D (5 bases). The length of the CDR3 is 14 residues. The germline V gene encodes CDR1 SEHNR and CDR2 FQNEAQ (reference sequence). Trimming stripped 0 bases from V and 8 bases from J, with 10 bases between. CDR3 nucleotides: TGTGCCAGCAGCTTAGCGGGGACGGCAGAAAAACTGTTTTTT. This translates into CASSLAGTAEKLFF.